These T cell receptor beta chains were read from a single sample in a study of T cell repertoires in cytomegalovirus infection. TCRdb redid the calling of the reads with MiXCR, one entry per CDR3 protein. The table shows 150,000 to 200,000 distinct CDR3 sequences, with 9.5% occurring only once. The sequencing input was PBMCs. These receptors all stem from a human donor in good health (CMV status not recorded). Some clones in this sample may be carry-over from other donors' samples. Each CDR3 is given with its conserved first and last residue. D genes are given only for firm matches. Rows may omit the clone size; those that give it use once, few, many or a size class.

j_gene | v_gene | abundance | d_gene | CDR3nt | CDR3aa
TRBJ1-1 | TRBV6-5 | many | . | TGTGCCAGCAAACCCCAGGGGCCTCAAACTGAAGCTTTCTTT | CASKPQGPQTEAFF
TRBJ2-6 | TRBV6-2/TRBV6-3 | . | . | TGTGCCAGCAGTTACGGGACGGTGGGCTCTGGGGCCAACGTCCTGACTTTC | CASSYGTVGSGANVLTF
TRBJ2-5 | TRBV4-3 | . | . | TGCGCCAGCAGCCAAGGAAGGGGGTGGGCAGAGACCCAGTACTTC | CASSQGRGWAETQYF
TRBJ2-5 | TRBV7-9 | few | . | TGTGCCAGCAGCTTAGCGCCAGGGATCCAAGAGACCCAGTACTTC | CASSLAPGIQETQYF
TRBJ1-5 | TRBV7-2 | many | TRBD1 | TGTGCCAGCAGCTCCCCGGACAGGGACGGTCAGCCCCAGCATTTT | CASSSPDRDGQPQHF
TRBJ1-1 | TRBV19 | many | . | TGTGCCAGTAGCAAACAGGGTCGGCCTGAAGCTTTCTTT | CASSKQGRPEAFF
TRBJ2-1 | TRBV29-1 | . | TRBD1 | TGCAGCGTTGTCAGGGGGACGACCTACAATGAGCAGTTCTTC | CSVVRGTTYNEQFF
TRBJ2-3 | TRBV7-8 | many | . | TGTGCCAGCAGCTTAATGACCGCCGATACGCAGTATTTT | CASSLMTADTQYF
TRBJ1-3 | TRBV12-3/TRBV12-4 | many | . | TGTGCCAGCAGTTCCCCGGGAAACACCATATATTTT | CASSSPGNTIYF
TRBJ2-2 | TRBV7-2 | many | . | TGTGCCAGCAGCTTAGTCCCCACGAACACCGGGGAGCTGTTTTTT | CASSLVPTNTGELFF
TRBJ1-1 | TRBV2 | many | TRBD1 | TGTGCCAGCCAGGGACAGGGGTCTGAAGCTTTCTTT | CASQGQGSEAFF
TRBJ2-1 | TRBV6-2/TRBV6-3 | once | . | TGTGCCAGCAGTTCCGTTGGAGGGGGCTACAATGAGCAGTTCTTC | CASSSVGGGYNEQFF
TRBJ2-1 | TRBV7-3 | . | TRBD1 | TGTGCCAGCAGCTCCGGGACAGGGATTTACAATGAGCAGTTCTTC | CASSSGTGIYNEQFF
TRBJ2-3 | TRBV7-6 | many | . | TGTGCCAGCAGCTTAATGTCGGGAACCGGGGGAGATACGCAGTATTTT | CASSLMSGTGGDTQYF
TRBJ1-2 | TRBV7-8 | many | . | TGTGCCAGCAGCCCGGGGATATCGGATGGCTACACCTTC | CASSPGISDGYTF
TRBJ1-4 | TRBV7-9 | few | . | TGTGCCAGCAGCTTAGTTATGGACATTAATGAAAAACTGTTTTTT | CASSLVMDINEKLFF
TRBJ1-5 | TRBV6-6 | few | . | TGTGCCAGCAGTTACAGGGGAGAGGGGCAGCCCCAGCATTTT | CASSYRGEGQPQHF
TRBJ1-2 | TRBV29-1 | . | . | TGCAGCGTTGACCCAGGCCTGTATGGCTACACCTTC | CSVDPGLYGYTF
TRBJ1-5 | TRBV7-2 | many | . | TGTGCCAGCAGCTTCAACTTCCAGCCCCAGCATTTT | CASSFNFQPQHF
TRBJ2-1 | TRBV24-1 | many | . | TGTGCCACCAGTGATGCAGGGGAAAATTACAATGAGCAGTTCTTC | CATSDAGENYNEQFF
TRBJ2-4 | TRBV2 | few | . | TGTGCCAGCATTGGGGGAGACAAAAACATTCAGTACTTC | CASIGGDKNIQYF
TRBJ1-4 | TRBV28 | many | . | TGTGCCAGCAGCCTCAGGGGCGGGAGTGAAAAACTGTTTTTT | CASSLRGGSEKLFF
TRBJ2-6 | TRBV20-1 | . | TRBD2 | TGCAGTGCTCCCTCTAGCGGGGGGGCCCTGGGGGCCAACGTCCTGACTTTC | CSAPSSGGALGANVLTF
TRBJ1-4 | TRBV14 | many | TRBD1 | TGTGCCAGCAGCCAAGATCCGGTAGACAGGGTTTTATCTAATGAAAAACTGTTTTTT | CASSQDPVDRVLSNEKLFF
TRBJ2-5 | TRBV30 | few | TRBD2 | TGTGCCTGGAGTGTTGGGACTAGCGGGAGCATGGAGACCCAGTACTTC | CAWSVGTSGSMETQYF
TRBJ2-2 | TRBV28 | many | TRBD1 | TGTGCCAGCAGAGCGGACAGGGCAATCGGGGAGCTGTTTTTT | CASRADRAIGELFF
TRBJ2-2 | TRBV28 | many | . | TGTGCCAGCAGGAGCCGGACCGGGGAGCTGTTTTTT | CASRSRTGELFF
TRBJ1-1 | TRBV18 | . | TRBD1 | TGTGCCAGCTCACCTCAATGGGACAGAAACACTGAAGCTTTCTTT | CASSPQWDRNTEAFF
TRBJ2-7 | TRBV7-2 | many | . | TGTGCCAGCAGCTTAGGGCCCCGGTATGGAAGGACCTACGAGCAGTACTTC | CASSLGPRYGRTYEQYF
TRBJ1-1 | TRBV12-3/TRBV12-4 | few | . | TGTGCCAGCAGTTTTAATTCGCCGAACACTGAAGCTTTCTTT | CASSFNSPNTEAFF
TRBJ2-7 | TRBV7-2 | many | TRBD1 | TGTGCCAGCAGCTTGCGACAGGGGGCCTACGAGCAGTACTTC | CASSLRQGAYEQYF
TRBJ2-1 | TRBV11-3 | . | . | TGTGCCAGCAGCTTAGACGGGTGGACCCACAATGAGCAGTTCTTC | CASSLDGWTHNEQFF